Below are 26 T cell receptor beta chains sequenced from a single sample in a study of T cell responses to AZD1222 COVID-19 vaccine. Some clones are missing from TCRdb's copy, which holds only in-frame ones; the method was immunoSEQ multiplex PCR. The sample lists about 180,000 clones, approximately 94% occurring once. The sequencing here drew on peripheral blood, taken 28 days after the second AZD1222 dose. These receptors all stem from an adult who received the AZD1222 COVID-19 vaccine.

The chain combines TRBV7-8 with TRBJ1-4, with no clear D. The germline gives CDR1 SGHVS, CDR2 FQNEAQ. The V end lost 5 bases, the J end lost 5 bases, and 9 bases lay between the germline ends. The CDR3 has 13 residues. The CDR3 DNA follows: TGTGCCAGCAGCCGGACGCAGAATGAAAAACTGTTTTTT. Its translation: CASSRTQNEKLFF.

The chain couples TRBV7-2 to TRBJ2-2, with D perhaps matching TRBD2 (5 bases). From germline, CDR1 is SGHTA and CDR2 FQGNSA. V was shortened by 5 bases and J by 6 bases, with 7 bases between the two germline ends. The CDR3 is 12 residues long. CDR3 sequence reads: CASSQEAGELFF. The CDR3 bases are TGTGCCAGCAGCCAGGAGGCCGGGGAGCTGTTTTTT.

The chain's CDR3 is CASSLTEPGTEAFF. The CDR3 coding sequence is TGTGCCAGCAGCTTGACGGAGCCCGGCACTGAAGCTTTCTTT. This rearrangement joins TRBV5-5 to TRBJ1-1; D gene unclear. Between the trimmed V and J ends, which lost 1 base and 4 bases, there was a span of 11 bases. Germline CDR1 SGHKS, CDR2 YYEKEE (reference sequence). The CDR3 has 14 amino acids. The entire variable domain, with the rest obtained from reference TRBV5-5 and TRBJ1-1, is as follows: DAGVTQSPTHLIKTRGQQVTLRCSPISGHKSVSWYQQVLGQGPQFIFQYYEKEERGRGNFPDRFSARQFPNYSSELNVNALLLGDSALYLCASSLTEPGTEAFFGQGTRLTVV.

The chain is built from TRBV6-9 and TRBJ1-2; D is unresolved. Deletions cut 4 bases from V and 1 base from J, with 7 bases between. This CDR3 has 13 amino acids. Germline assignment: CDR1 MNHGY and CDR2 SVAAGI. The CDR3 loop reads CASSFKGNYGYTF. CDR3 bases: TGTGCCAGCAGTTTTAAGGGTAACTATGGCTACACCTTC.

This clone showed up just once. V usage is TRBV19 and J usage is TRBJ1-5, with D possibly matching TRBD1 (5 bases). CDR1 is LNHDA and CDR2 is SQIVND in the germline V gene (reference sequence). The CDR3 totals 14 residues. V was cut by 5 bases and J by 7 bases, with 15 bases left in between. DNA of the CDR3: TGTGCCAGTAGTTTTCAGGGAGTCGGGCAGCCCCAGCATTTT. Its translation: CASSFQGVGQPQHF.

The gene calls are TRBV6-5 and TRBJ1-1; D not resolved. The germline V gene has CDR1 MNHEY and CDR2 SVGAGI. Trimming took off 5 bases at V and 0 bases at J, with 7 bases between the two ends. This CDR3 has 13 residues. The CDR3 DNA reads TGTGCCAGCAGTCGCCTGATGAACACTGAAGCTTTCTTT. It translates to CASSRLMNTEAFF.

This sequence joins TRBV9 and TRBJ2-1; 7 positions match TRBD2. Germline V gives CDR1 SGDLS, CDR2 YYNGEE. The CDR3 loop spans 16 amino acids. V was pared by 1 base and J by 5 bases, with 9 bases of the junction left unmatched. The CDR3 DNA is TGTGCCAGCAGCGTAACTCTCCAGCTAGCGGACAATGAGCAGTTCTTC. It translates to CASSVTLQLADNEQFF.

The chain links TRBV10-3 to TRBJ2-3, with 11 bases fitting TRBD2. With V trimmed by 6 bases and J by 3 bases, 8 bases remained unmatched. The CDR3 runs to 16 residues. Germline CDR1 is ENHRY and CDR2 is SYGVKD. The CDR3 DNA reads as TGTGCCATCAGGGCTACTAGCGGGAGTCGAACAGATACGCAGTATTTT. This codes for CAIRATSGSRTDTQYF.

V and J are TRBV7-9 and TRBJ2-1, with 9 bases lining up with TRBD1. V lost 5 bases to trimming and J lost 3 bases; unmatched junction nucleotides: 11. The CDR3 runs to 17 residues. Germline V CDR1 and CDR2: SEHNR, FQNEAQ (reference sequence). The CDR3 DNA is TGTGCCAGCAGCCCACCTCCCCCGGACAGGGGCTACAATGAGCAGTTCTTC. It codes for CASSPPPPDRGYNEQFF. Filled out from reference TRBV7-9 and TRBJ2-1, the complete variable domain reads DTGVSQNPRHKITKRGQNVTFRCDPISEHNRLYWYRQTLGQGPEFLTYFQNEAQLEKSRLLSDRFSAERPKGSFSTLEIQRTEQGDSAMYLCASSPPPPDRGYNEQFFGPGTRLTVL.

The genes are TRBV27 and TRBJ2-1; 11 bases agree with TRBD2. The CDR3 spans 16 residues. The germline gives CDR1 MNHEY, CDR2 SMNVEV (reference sequence). The trim removed 6 bases at V and 4 bases at J, leaving 8 bases unmatched. The CDR3 region is CASSTRGLAVYNEQFF. The CDR3 DNA follows: TGTGCCAGCAGCACTCGGGGACTAGCGGTTTACAATGAGCAGTTCTTC.

The V and J genes are TRBV6-5 and TRBJ1-4, with D possibly TRBD1 on 6 matching bases. The CDR3 loop spans 15 amino acids. Looked up from germline, CDR1 is MNHEY and CDR2 is SVGAGI. V was cut by 6 bases and J by 3 bases, with 14 bases left in between. CDR3 coding DNA: TGTGCCAGCAGCCCAAGGGGGTTGGCTAATGAAAAACTGTTTTTT. This gives the protein CASSPRGLANEKLFF.

This chain connects TRBV15 to TRBJ1-1; D not certain. Germline CDR1 reads LNHNV; CDR2 reads YYDKDF (reference sequence). V lost 0 bases to trimming and J lost 3 bases, with 5 bases between them. The CDR3 covers 13 residues. CDR3 sequence: CATSRDRDTEAFF. The CDR3 DNA sequence: TGTGCCACCAGCAGAGATCGGGACACTGAAGCTTTCTTT.

The CDR3 DNA reads as TGTGCCAGCAGTGTGACAGGGCTAGAAAAACTGTTTTTT. Amino acid sequence: CASSVTGLEKLFF. The chain uses TRBV27 and TRBJ1-4; TRBD1 matches at 7 bases. The CDR3 spans 13 residues. Germline loops: CDR1 MNHEY, CDR2 SMNVEV (reference sequence). Losses at the gene ends were 5 bases for V and 8 bases for J; bases not matched to a gene: 5.

There are a few counts of this clone. This sequence joins TRBV5-1 and TRBJ1-4, with TRBD1 identical over 7 bases. This CDR3 contains 15 residues. The germline V gene has CDR1 SGHRS and CDR2 YFSETQ. With V trimmed by 0 bases and J by 10 bases, 9 bases remained unmatched. In DNA, the CDR3 is TGCGCCAGCAGCTTGGACTGGACAGGTAACGGAAAACTGTTTTTT. Residues: CASSLDWTGNGKLFF.

V usage is TRBV4-1 and J usage is TRBJ2-7, with D possibly being TRBD2 (5 bases). Germline assignment: CDR1 MGHRA and CDR2 YSYEKL. The length of the CDR3 is 15 residues. Deletions cut 2 bases from V and 3 bases from J, with 14 bases between. The CDR3 bases are TGCGCCAGCAGCCAACATACCCCGGGGTTCTACGAGCAGTACTTC. Residues: CASSQHTPGFYEQYF.

CDR3 amino acids: CASSPTGGETQYF. The CDR3 bases are TGTGCCAGCAGCCCGACGGGAGGAGAGACCCAGTACTTC. The V and J genes are TRBV11-2 and TRBJ2-5; 7 positions match TRBD2. The length of the CDR3 is 13 residues. Germline V gene data show CDR1 as SGHAT and CDR2 as FQNNGV. V lost 5 bases, J lost 4 bases, and 4 bases stayed unmatched.

V is TRBV10-3 and J is TRBJ2-3; TRBD1 matches at 9 bases. Germline trimming cut 6 bases from V and 6 bases from J; bases unmatched to any gene: 19. Germline V gene lookup returns CDR1 ENHRY and CDR2 SYGVKD. The CDR3 runs to 18 residues. Here the CDR3 DNA reads TGTGCCATCAGGGGAGGACAGGGGATTACGGCGGGTGAGGATACGCAGTATTTT. Protein product: CAIRGGQGITAGEDTQYF.

The chain is built from TRBV19 and TRBJ1-5, with D possibly matching TRBD1 (5 bases). Germline V gene lookup returns CDR1 LNHDA and CDR2 SQIVND (reference sequence). CDR3 length equals 13 residues. V lost 3 bases and J 5 bases, leaving 8 bases between the germline ends. DNA of the CDR3: TGTGCCAGTAGTATCTCAGGGCATCAGCCCCAGCATTTT. Its protein is CASSISGHQPQHF.

The chain joins TRBV27 to TRBJ2-2; D remains unclear. With 5 bases removed from V and 0 bases from J, the gap between germline ends came to 10 bases. The CDR3 runs to 15 residues. CDR1 and CDR2 from the germline V gene are MNHEY and SMNVEV (reference sequence). In DNA form, the CDR3 reads TGTGCCAGCAGTACCGGGCTAACGAACACCGGGGAGCTGTTTTTT. Its translation: CASSTGLTNTGELFF.

The J gene is TRBJ2-5, the V gene TRBV3-1 (or the pseudogene TRBV3-2), with a tentative D call TRBD1 (6 bases). The V end lost 4 bases, the J end lost 4 bases, and 22 bases lay between the germline ends. CDR3 length equals 17 residues. Germline loops: CDR1 LGHDT, CDR2 YNNKEL (reference sequence). CDR3 DNA sequence: TGTGCCAGCAGCCCACACTCTGTGGGGGCAGCTGGAGAGACCCAGTACTTC. Translated: CASSPHSVGAAGETQYF.

This chain uses TRBV5-1 with TRBJ1-1, with unresolved D. The CDR3 has 13 residues. Between the trimmed V and J ends, which lost 1 base and 5 bases, there was a span of 9 bases. Germline CDR1 SGHRS, CDR2 YFSETQ. The CDR3 here is CASSLHRETEAFF. CDR3 nucleotide sequence: TGCGCCAGCAGCTTGCATAGGGAGACTGAAGCTTTCTTT.

V is TRBV19 and J is TRBJ1-2, with 8 bases that match TRBD1. J was trimmed by 3 bases and V by 6 bases; bases with no gene match: 15. CDR1 is LNHDA, CDR2 SQIVND, per germline (reference sequence). The CDR3 is 17 residues long. CDR3 sequence: CASSRPPGQALDYGYTF. Written as DNA, the CDR3 is TGTGCCAGTAGCCGACCACCGGGACAGGCGCTAGACTATGGCTACACCTTC.

The gene calls are TRBV3-1 (or the pseudogene TRBV3-2) and TRBJ1-2; D perhaps matches TRBD1 (5 bases). There are 11 residues in the CDR3. V lost 5 bases to trimming and J lost 11 bases, with 12 bases between them. Germline CDR1 LGHDT, CDR2 YNNKEL (reference sequence). The CDR3, as DNA: TGTGCCAGCAGCTCGGACACCTCTTACACCTTC. Protein sequence: CASSSDTSYTF.

This chain links TRBV6-5 with TRBJ2-7; no reliable D call. V was shortened by 11 bases and J by 3 bases, with 8 bases between the two germline ends. In germline, CDR1 is MNHEY, CDR2 SVGAGI. The CDR3 sequence is 10 residues long. CDR3 loop: CAAIDYEQYF. The CDR3 DNA is TGTGCCGCCATCGACTACGAGCAGTACTTC.

CDR3 DNA: TGTGCCAGCAGCCATAACTCAGGGGCAGGAAACACCATATATTTT. This translates into CASSHNSGAGNTIYF. V is TRBV7-3 and J is TRBJ1-3; D is perhaps TRBD1 (6 bases). The CDR3 extends over 15 amino acids. Looked up from germline, CDR1 is SGHTA and CDR2 is FQGTGA. The V and J ends lost 5 bases and 4 bases respectively, with 15 bases between them.

The V and J genes are TRBV29-1 and TRBJ2-7, with D uncertain. From germline, CDR1 is SQVTM and CDR2 ANQGSEA. CDR3 length: 12 amino acids. Trimming stripped 1 base from V and 1 base from J, with 5 bases between. CDR3 sequence: CSVEGQSYEQYF. The CDR3 nucleotides are TGCAGCGTTGAAGGACAATCCTACGAGCAGTACTTC.